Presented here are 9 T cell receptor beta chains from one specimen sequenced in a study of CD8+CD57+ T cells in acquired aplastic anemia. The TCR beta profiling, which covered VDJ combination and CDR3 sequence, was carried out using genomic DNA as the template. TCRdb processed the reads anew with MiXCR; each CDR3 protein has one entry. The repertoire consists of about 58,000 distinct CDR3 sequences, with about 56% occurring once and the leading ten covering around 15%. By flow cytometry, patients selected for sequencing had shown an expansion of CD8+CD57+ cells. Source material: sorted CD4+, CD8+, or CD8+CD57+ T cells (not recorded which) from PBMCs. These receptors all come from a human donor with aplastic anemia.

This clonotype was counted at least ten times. The CDR3 reads CASSLLSGQETQYF. CDR3 sequence (DNA): TGTGCCAGCAGCTTGTTGTCAGGTCAAGAGACCCAGTACTTC. The V and J genes are TRBV5-6 and TRBJ2-5; D is uncertain. Germline-derived CDR1 and CDR2 are SGHDT and YYEEEE. Trimming pared 1 base from V and 2 bases from J, leaving 9 bases between. The CDR3 has 14 residues.

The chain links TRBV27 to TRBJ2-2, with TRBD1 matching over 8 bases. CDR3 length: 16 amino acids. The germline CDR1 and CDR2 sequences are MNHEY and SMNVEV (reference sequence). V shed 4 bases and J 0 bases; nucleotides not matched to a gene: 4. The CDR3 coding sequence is TGTGCCAGCAGTTCCACAGGGGGTCCGAACACCGGGGAGCTGTTTTTT. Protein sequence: CASSSTGGPNTGELFF.

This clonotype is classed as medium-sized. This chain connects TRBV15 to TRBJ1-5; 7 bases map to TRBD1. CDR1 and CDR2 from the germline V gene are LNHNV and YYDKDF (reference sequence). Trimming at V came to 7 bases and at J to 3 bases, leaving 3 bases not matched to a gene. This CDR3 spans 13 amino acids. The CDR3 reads CATTDRINQPQHF. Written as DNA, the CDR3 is TGTGCCACCACGGACAGGATCAATCAGCCCCAGCATTTT.

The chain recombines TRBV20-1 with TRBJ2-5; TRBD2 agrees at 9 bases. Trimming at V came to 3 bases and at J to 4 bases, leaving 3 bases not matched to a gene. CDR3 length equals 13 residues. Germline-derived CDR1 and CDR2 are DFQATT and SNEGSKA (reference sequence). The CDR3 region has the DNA TGCAGTGCTAGCCCTAGCGGGGTAGAGACCCAGTACTTC. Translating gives CSASPSGVETQYF.

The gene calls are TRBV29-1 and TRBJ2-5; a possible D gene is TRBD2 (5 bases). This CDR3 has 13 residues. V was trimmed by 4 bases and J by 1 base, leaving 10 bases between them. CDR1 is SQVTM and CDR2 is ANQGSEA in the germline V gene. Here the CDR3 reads CSVVGVAQETQYF. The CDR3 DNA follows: TGCAGCGTTGTCGGGGTGGCCCAAGAGACCCAGTACTTC.

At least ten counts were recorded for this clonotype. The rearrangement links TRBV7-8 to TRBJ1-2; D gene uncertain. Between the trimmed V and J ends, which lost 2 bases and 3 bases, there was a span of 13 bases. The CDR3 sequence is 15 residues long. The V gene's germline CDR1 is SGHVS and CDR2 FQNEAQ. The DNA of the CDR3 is TGTGCCAGCAGCTTATCTCGGACCAAGGACTATGGCTACACCTTC. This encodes CASSLSRTKDYGYTF.

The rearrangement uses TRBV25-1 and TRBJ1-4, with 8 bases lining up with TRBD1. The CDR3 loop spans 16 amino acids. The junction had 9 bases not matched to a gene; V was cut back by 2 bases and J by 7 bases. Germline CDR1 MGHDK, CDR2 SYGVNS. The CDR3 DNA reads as TGTGCCAGCAGTGAAGGCAGGGGGCGGTTACGTGAAAAACTGTTTTTT. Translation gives CASSEGRGRLREKLFF.

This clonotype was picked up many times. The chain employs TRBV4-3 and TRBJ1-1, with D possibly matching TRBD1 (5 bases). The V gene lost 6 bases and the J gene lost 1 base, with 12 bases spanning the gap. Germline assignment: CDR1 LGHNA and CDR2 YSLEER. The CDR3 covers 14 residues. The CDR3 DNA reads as TGCGCCAGCAGTGGGGCGGCGGGGAACACTGAAGCTTTCTTT. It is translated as CASSGAAGNTEAFF.

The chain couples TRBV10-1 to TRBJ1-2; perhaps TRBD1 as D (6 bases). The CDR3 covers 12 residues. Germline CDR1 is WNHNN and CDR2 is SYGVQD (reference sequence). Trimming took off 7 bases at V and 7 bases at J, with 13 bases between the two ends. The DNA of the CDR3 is TGCGCCAGCATTGCCGGGACATGTGGCTACACCTTC. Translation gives CASIAGTCGYTF.